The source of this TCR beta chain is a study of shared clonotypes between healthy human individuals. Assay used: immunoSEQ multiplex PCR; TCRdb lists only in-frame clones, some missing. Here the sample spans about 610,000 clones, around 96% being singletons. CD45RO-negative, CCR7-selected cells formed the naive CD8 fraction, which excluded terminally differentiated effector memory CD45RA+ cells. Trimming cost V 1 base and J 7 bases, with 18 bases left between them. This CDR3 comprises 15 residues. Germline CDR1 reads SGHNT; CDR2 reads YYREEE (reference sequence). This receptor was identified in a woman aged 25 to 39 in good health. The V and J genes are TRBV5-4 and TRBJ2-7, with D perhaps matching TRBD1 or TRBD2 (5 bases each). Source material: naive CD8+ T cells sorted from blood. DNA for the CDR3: TGTGCCAGCAGCTTGTCTGGGGGTCTATTGGGGGAGCAGTACTTC. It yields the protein CASSLSGGLLGEQYF.